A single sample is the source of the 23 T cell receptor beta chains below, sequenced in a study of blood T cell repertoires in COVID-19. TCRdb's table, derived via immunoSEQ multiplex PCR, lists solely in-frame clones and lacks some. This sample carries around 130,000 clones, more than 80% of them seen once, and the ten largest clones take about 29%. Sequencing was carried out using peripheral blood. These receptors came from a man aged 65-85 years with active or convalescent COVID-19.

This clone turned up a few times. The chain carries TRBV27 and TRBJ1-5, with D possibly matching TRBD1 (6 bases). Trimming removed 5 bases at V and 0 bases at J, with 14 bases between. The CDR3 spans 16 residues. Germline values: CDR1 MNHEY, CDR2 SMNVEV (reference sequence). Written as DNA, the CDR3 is TGTGCCAGCAGTCCCTTCGGGACAAGTAGCAATCAGCCCCAGCATTTT. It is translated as CASSPFGTSSNQPQHF.

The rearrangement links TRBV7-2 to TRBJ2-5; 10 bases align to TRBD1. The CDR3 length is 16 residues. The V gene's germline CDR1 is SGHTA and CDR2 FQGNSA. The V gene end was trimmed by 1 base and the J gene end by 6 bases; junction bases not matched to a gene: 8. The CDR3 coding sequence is TGTGCCAGCAGCTTAGGGGGACAGGGGACTCGAAAGACCCAGTACTTC. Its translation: CASSLGGQGTRKTQYF. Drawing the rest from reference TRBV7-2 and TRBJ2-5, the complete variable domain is GAGVSQSPSNKVTEKGKDVELRCDPISGHTALYWYRQSLGQGLEFLIYFQGNSAPDKSGLPSDRFSAERTGGSVSTLTIQRTQQEDSAVYLCASSLGGQGTRKTQYFGPGTRLLVL.

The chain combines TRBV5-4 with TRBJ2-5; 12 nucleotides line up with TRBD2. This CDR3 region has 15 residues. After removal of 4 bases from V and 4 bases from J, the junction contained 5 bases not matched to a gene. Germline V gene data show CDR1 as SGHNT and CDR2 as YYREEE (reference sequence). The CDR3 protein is CASSTTSGSRETQYF. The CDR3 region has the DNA TGTGCCAGCAGCACGACTAGCGGGAGTAGAGAGACCCAGTACTTC.

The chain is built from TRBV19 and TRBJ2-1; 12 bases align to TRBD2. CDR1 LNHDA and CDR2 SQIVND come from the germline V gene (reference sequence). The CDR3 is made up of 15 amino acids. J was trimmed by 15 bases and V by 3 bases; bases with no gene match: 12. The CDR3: CASSMSAASGRAMFF. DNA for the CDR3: TGTGCCAGTAGTATGAGCGCGGCTAGCGGGAGGGCCATGTTCTTC.

The CDR3 bases are TGTGCCAGCAGCGTAGGGGGCAGGGATTCCACAGATACGCAGTATTTT. Encoded protein: CASSVGGRDSTDTQYF. V is TRBV9 and J is TRBJ2-3, with D maybe TRBD1 (5 bases). CDR1 and CDR2 from the germline V gene are SGDLS and YYNGEE. Trimming took off 0 bases at V and 2 bases at J, with 13 bases between the two ends. The CDR3 has 16 amino acids.

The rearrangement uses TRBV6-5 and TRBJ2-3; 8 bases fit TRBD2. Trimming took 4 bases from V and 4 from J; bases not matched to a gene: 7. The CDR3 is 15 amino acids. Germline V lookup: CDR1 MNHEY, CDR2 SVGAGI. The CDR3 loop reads CASSWSSGVSDTQYF. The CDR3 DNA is TGTGCCAGCAGTTGGAGTAGCGGGGTATCAGATACGCAGTATTTT.

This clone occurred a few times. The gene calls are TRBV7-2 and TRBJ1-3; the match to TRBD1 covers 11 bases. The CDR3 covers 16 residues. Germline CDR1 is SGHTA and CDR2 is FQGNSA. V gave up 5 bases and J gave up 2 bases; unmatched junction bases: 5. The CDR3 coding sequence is TGTGCCAGCAGCGACCCGGGACAGGGGGCTGGAAACACCATATATTTT. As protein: CASSDPGQGAGNTIYF. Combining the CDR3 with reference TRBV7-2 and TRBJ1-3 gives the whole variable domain GAGVSQSPSNKVTEKGKDVELRCDPISGHTALYWYRQSLGQGLEFLIYFQGNSAPDKSGLPSDRFSAERTGGSVSTLTIQRTQQEDSAVYLCASSDPGQGAGNTIYFGEGSWLTVV.

The CDR3 protein is CASSKAISDRGLVLPTGELFF. In nucleotides, the CDR3 is TGTGCCAGCAGCAAAGCCATCTCCGACAGGGGGCTCGTACTCCCGACCGGGGAGCTGTTTTTT. The chain is built from TRBV21-1 and TRBJ2-2; TRBD1, the table's D call, lacks a check against the DNA. TRBV21-1 is described as a pseudogene. The length of the CDR3 is 21 residues.

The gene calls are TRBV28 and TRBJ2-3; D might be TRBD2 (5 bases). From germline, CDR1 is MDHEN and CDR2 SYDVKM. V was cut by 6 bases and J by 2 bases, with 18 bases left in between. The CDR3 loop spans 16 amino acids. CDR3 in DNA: TGTGCCAGCAGCGCCTTCGAGGCGGGTTCCACAGATACGCAGTATTTT. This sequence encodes CASSAFEAGSTDTQYF.

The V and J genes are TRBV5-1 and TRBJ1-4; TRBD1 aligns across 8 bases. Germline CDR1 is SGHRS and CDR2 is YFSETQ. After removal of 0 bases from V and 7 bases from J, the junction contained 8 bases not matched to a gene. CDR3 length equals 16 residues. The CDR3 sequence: CASSLGVQGGGEKLFF. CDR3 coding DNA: TGCGCCAGCAGCTTGGGCGTACAGGGGGGAGGTGAAAAACTGTTTTTT.

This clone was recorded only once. CDR3 sequence reads: CASSPTGAGGEQFF. Written as DNA, the CDR3 is TGTGCCAGTAGTCCTACCGGAGCGGGCGGTGAGCAGTTCTTC. The chain links TRBV19 to TRBJ2-1, with D tentatively TRBD2 (6 bases). Between the trimmed V and J ends, which lost 5 bases and 9 bases, there was a span of 17 bases. Germline assignment: CDR1 LNHDA and CDR2 SQIVND (reference sequence). CDR3 length equals 14 residues.

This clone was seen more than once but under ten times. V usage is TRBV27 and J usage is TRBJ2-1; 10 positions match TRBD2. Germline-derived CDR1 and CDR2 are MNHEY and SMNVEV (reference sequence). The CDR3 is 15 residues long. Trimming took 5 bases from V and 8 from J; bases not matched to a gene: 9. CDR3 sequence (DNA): TGTGCCAGCAGTGTCGGACTAGCGGAGCGGGATGAGCAGTTCTTC. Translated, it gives CASSVGLAERDEQFF.

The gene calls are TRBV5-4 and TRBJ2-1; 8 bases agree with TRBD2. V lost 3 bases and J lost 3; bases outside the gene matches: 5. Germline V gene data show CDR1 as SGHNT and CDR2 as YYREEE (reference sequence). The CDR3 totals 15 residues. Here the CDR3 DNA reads TGTGCCAGCAGCTCCAGCGGGAGTTTCTACAATGAGCAGTTCTTC. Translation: CASSSSGSFYNEQFF.

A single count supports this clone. This chain's CDR3 is CASYGPAGYNEQFF. The CDR3 DNA reads TGTGCCAGCTATGGCCCGGCAGGATACAATGAGCAGTTCTTC. This rearrangement joins TRBV6-5 to TRBJ2-1; D gene uncertain. The CDR3 length is 14 residues. V gave up 8 bases and J gave up 4 bases, with 15 bases separating them. The germline V gene has CDR1 MNHEY and CDR2 SVGAGI.

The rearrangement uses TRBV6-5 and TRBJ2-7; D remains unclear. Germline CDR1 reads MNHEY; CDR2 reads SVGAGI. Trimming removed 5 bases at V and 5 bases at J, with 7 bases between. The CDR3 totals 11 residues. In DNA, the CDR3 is TGTGCCAGCAGTCACCGGGACGAGCAGTACTTC. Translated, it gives CASSHRDEQYF.

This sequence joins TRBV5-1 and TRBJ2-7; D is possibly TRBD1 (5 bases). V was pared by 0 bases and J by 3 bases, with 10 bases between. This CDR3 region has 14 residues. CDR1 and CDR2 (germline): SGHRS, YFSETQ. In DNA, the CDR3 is TGCGCCAGCAGCTTGGGGACAACCAGCTACGAGCAGTACTTC. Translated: CASSLGTTSYEQYF.

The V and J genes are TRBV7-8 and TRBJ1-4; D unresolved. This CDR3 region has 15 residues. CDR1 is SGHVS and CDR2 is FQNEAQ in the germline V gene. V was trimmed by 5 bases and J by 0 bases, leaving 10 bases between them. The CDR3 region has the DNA TGTGCCAGCAGCGTAGGAGCGGCAACTAATGAAAAACTGTTTTTT. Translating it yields CASSVGAATNEKLFF.

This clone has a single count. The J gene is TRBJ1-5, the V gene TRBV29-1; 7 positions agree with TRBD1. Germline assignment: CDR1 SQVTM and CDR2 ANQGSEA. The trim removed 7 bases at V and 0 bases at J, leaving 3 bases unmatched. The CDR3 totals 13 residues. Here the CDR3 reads CSAQGGSNQPQHF. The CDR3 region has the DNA TGCAGCGCGCAGGGGGGTAGCAATCAGCCCCAGCATTTT.

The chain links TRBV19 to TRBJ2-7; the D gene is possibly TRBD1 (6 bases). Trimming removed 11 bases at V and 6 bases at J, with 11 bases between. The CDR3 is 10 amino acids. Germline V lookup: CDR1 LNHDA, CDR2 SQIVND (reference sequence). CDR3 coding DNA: TGTGCCCTTTTAGGGGGCGAGCAGTACTTC. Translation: CALLGGEQYF.

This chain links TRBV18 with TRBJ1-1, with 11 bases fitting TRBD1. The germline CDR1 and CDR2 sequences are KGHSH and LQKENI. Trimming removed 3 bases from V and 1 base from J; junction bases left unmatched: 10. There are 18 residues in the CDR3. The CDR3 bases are TGTGCCAGCTCACCGATCGGACAGGGGGCTGTAACGAACACTGAAGCTTTCTTT. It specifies CASSPIGQGAVTNTEAFF.

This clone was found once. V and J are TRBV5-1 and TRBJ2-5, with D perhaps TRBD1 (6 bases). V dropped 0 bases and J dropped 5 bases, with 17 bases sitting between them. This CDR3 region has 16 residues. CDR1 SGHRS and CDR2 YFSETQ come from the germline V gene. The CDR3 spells CASSLARTATRETQYF. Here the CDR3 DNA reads TGCGCCAGCAGCTTGGCTCGGACAGCCACTCGGGAGACCCAGTACTTC.

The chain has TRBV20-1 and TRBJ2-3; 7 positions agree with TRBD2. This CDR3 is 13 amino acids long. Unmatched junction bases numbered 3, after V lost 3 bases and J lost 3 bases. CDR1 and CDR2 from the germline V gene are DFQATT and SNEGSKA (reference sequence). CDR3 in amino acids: CSASPGGTDTQYF. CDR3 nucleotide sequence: TGCAGTGCTAGTCCGGGGGGAACAGATACGCAGTATTTT.

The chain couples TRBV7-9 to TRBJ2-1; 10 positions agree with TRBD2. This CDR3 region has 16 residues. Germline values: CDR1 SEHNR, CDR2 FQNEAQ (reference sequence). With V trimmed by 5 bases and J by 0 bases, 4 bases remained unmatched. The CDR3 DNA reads TGTGCCAGCAGCGCCCGGACTAGCGGCTCCTACAATGAGCAGTTCTTC. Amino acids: CASSARTSGSYNEQFF.